This T cell receptor beta chain was documented in a study of cytomegalovirus exposure and HLA in healthy donors. The PCR had 60 Vbeta and 13 Jbeta primers. Generated by immunoSEQ multiplex PCR, the TCRdb table keeps only in-frame clones and is missing some. The listing records approximately 34,000 clones. From germline, CDR1 is SQVTM and CDR2 ANQGSEA. The length of the CDR3 is 11 residues. V shed 7 bases, J shed 12 bases, and the junction held 8 bases outside the gene matches. This sequence joins TRBV29-1 and TRBJ2-1; 8 bases agree with TRBD2. The sample was PBMCs. This TCR derives from a woman between 40 and 55 years old in good health and CMV-seropositive. For the CDR3, the DNA is TGCAGCGCAACTAGCGGTAGGGGGCAGTTCTTC. It translates to CSATSGRGQFF.